This section outlines one TCR beta chain sequence together with its context. Its matching antigen is unknown. Different DNA sequences within this sample yield the same CDR3. CD4+ cells underwent separation, giving CD45RA+ naive and CD45RA-negative memory subsets. This sample is drawn from a study of shared clonotypes between healthy human individuals. Overall study: A donor's plate count was three for CD4 naive and three for CD4 memory; CD8 naive had two and CD8 memory one.

Notes on the study in general: Shared clonotypes across all four donors exceeded non-shared ones in generation probability.

TCRdb's copy holds only in-frame clones and misses some; the assay was immunoSEQ multiplex PCR. The sample holds roughly 1.4 million clones; 98% are singletons and the top ten take 0.36%. Germline V gene lookup returns CDR1 SGHRS and CDR2 YFSETQ. The CDR3 extends over 13 amino acids. Between the trimmed V and J ends, which lost 0 bases and 6 bases, there was a span of 7 bases. This TCR derives from a man aged 25-45 years in good health. The V gene is TRBV5-1, the J gene TRBJ2-1; weak D call: TRBD1 (5 bases). Sample: naive CD4+ T cells sorted from blood. Subset defined: CD45RA+ positively selected. The CDR3: CASSLGQGNEQFF. The CDR3 coding sequence is TGCGCCAGCAGCTTGGGTCAGGGCAATGAGCAGTTCTTC.